This TCR beta chain was retrieved from a study of shared clonotypes between healthy human individuals. Study-level background: Used for every donor were three CD4 naive, three CD4 memory, two CD8 naive and one CD8 memory plate.

In regard to this clone: Its antigen is currently unknown.

The naive CD8 fraction comprised CD45RO-negative cells positively selected for CCR7 and excluded terminally differentiated effector memory CD45RA+ cells. Study-wide results and limits: Inspection by rarefaction showed sorted-subset sequencing to be incomplete despite large depth. Researchers sampled only blood; tissue repertoires likely differ.

There are 18 residues in the CDR3. Germline CDR1 MNHEY, CDR2 SMNVEV (reference sequence). After removal of 8 bases from V and 4 bases from J, the junction contained 19 bases not matched to a gene. The authors' processing: Filtering differed, since immunoSEQ gave only junction sequences and no quality scores. TCRdb's table, derived via immunoSEQ multiplex PCR, lists solely in-frame clones and lacks some. D and trimming come from the DNA, and the V and J calls and clone size come from that table. The top ten clones hold about 1.1% of a sample with more than 2 million clones, over 85% of them seen once.

The clonotype comes from a man aged 18 to 29 in good health. V and J are TRBV27 and TRBJ1-3, with 8 bases aligning to TRBD1. Sequences were obtained from naive CD8+ T cells sorted from blood. CDR3 sequence (DNA): TGTGCCAGCGCCGAGACAGGGGATGAAGGGTCTCCGGGAAACACCATATATTTT. Amino acid sequence: CASAETGDEGSPGNTIYF.